These 7 T cell receptor beta chains came from one sample sequenced in a study of shared T cell receptors in the human thymus. Generated by immunoSEQ multiplex PCR, the TCRdb table keeps only in-frame clones and is missing some. The sample carries approximately 760,000 clones, approximately 85% recorded once. The same sample was also used in a study of human thymus T cells.

The sequenced sample was thymocytes. The receptors shown here come from a girl under three years old with a congenital heart defect.

The rearrangement links TRBV6-1 to TRBJ2-1, with 13 bases matching TRBD2. The germline gives CDR1 MNHNS, CDR2 SASEGT. The CDR3 totals 19 residues. The V segment lost 4 bases and the J segment 7 bases; nucleotides outside the gene matches: 16. CDR3 loop: CASSVPLAGGPLVRNEQFF. In DNA form, the CDR3 reads TGTGCCAGCAGTGTACCACTAGCGGGGGGGCCATTAGTGAGGAATGAGCAGTTCTTC.

V usage is TRBV28 and J usage is TRBJ1-6; 8 positions match TRBD1. This CDR3 has 16 amino acids. Germline V CDR1 and CDR2: MDHEN, SYDVKM. With V trimmed by 5 bases and J by 6 bases, 9 bases remained unmatched. DNA of the CDR3: TGTGCCAGCAGTCACAGGGGGGTAGAACTTAATTCACCCCTCCACTTT. It is translated as CASSHRGVELNSPLHF.

J is TRBJ1-6 and V is TRBV7-9; a weak D match, TRBD1 (6 bases). V lost 3 bases, J lost 5 bases, and 11 bases lay in between. Germline loops: CDR1 SEHNR, CDR2 FQNEAQ (reference sequence). CDR3 length: 15 amino acids. This CDR3 reads CASSFPTGDNSPLHF. Here the CDR3 DNA reads TGTGCCAGCAGCTTCCCGACAGGAGATAATTCACCCCTCCACTTT.

The rearrangement joins TRBV7-9 to TRBJ2-7; 8 bases are a match to TRBD1. V lost 5 bases, J lost 0 bases, and 9 bases stayed unmatched. The CDR3 sequence is 16 residues long. Germline V gene sequence: CDR1 SEHNR, CDR2 FQNEAQ (reference sequence). Written as DNA, the CDR3 is TGTGCCAGCAGCCAAGAGCCGGGACAGGACTCCTACGAGCAGTACTTC. Protein product: CASSQEPGQDSYEQYF.

The chain has TRBV7-2 and TRBJ2-1; 10 nucleotides line up with TRBD1. Per the germline V gene, CDR1 is SGHTA and CDR2 is FQGNSA. Germline trimming cut 1 base from V and 6 bases from J; bases unmatched to any gene: 3. The CDR3 sequence is 15 residues long. The CDR3 loop is CASSLVGQGFNEQFF. The CDR3 DNA reads as TGTGCCAGCAGCTTAGTGGGACAGGGGTTCAATGAGCAGTTCTTC.

This chain uses TRBV10-3 with TRBJ2-5; 10 bases map to TRBD1. Trimming removed 8 bases from V and 5 bases from J; junction bases left unmatched: 8. The CDR3 extends over 14 amino acids. Germline CDR1 is ENHRY and CDR2 is SYGVKD. The CDR3 bases are TGTGCCATCGCCCGGACAGGGGGGTGGGAGACCCAGTACTTC. Translated, it gives CAIARTGGWETQYF.

The chain carries TRBV6-1 and TRBJ1-3; the match to TRBD1 covers 8 bases. Germline V CDR1 and CDR2: MNHNS, SASEGT. J lost 0 bases, V lost 7 bases, and 5 bases had no gene match. The CDR3 runs to 15 residues. In DNA, the CDR3 is TGTGCCAGCATTAACAGGGGGAACTCTGGAAACACCATATATTTT. It translates to CASINRGNSGNTIYF.